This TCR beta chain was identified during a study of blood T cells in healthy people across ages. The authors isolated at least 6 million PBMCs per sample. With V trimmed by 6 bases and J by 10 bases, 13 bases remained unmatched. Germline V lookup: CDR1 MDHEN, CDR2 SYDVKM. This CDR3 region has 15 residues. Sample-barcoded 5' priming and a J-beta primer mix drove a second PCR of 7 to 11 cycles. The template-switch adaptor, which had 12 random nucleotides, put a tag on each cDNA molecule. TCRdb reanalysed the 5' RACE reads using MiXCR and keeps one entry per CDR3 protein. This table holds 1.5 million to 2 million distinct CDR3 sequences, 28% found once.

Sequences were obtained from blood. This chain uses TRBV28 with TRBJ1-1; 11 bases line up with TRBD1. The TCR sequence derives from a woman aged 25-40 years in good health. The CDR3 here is CASSLSRTGGVGAFF. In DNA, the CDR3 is TGTGCCAGCAGCCTATCCCGGACAGGGGGCGTGGGAGCTTTCTTT.